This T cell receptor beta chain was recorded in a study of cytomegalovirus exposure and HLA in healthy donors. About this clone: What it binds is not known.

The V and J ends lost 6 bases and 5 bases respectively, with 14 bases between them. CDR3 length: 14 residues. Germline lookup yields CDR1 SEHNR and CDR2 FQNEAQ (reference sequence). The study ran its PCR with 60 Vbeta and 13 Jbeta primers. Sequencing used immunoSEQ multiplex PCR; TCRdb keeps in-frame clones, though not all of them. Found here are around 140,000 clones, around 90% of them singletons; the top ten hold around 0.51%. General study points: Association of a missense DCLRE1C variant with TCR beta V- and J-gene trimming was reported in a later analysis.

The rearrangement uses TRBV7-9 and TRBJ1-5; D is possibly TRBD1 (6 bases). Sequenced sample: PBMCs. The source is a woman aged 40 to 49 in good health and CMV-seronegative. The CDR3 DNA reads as TGTGCCAGCAGTTCACAGGGAGGGGATCAGCCCCAGCATTTT. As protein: CASSSQGGDQPQHF.